The source of this TCR beta chain is a study of blood T cell repertoires in COVID-19 (dated by TCRdb to the early 2020s). Regarding the complete study: Collaborator samples came from the United States, Italy and Spain and covered acute and convalescent phases of COVID-19. The prospective study material was composed of cDNA or gDNA derived from T cells, B-cell-depleted T cells, or PBMCs. Subjects who had been exposed to COVID-19, were actively infected with it, or had recovered from it provided the deeply sampled blood TCRbeta repertoires that made up the dataset. The repertoires were released in a freely available public database meant as a resource for research on the immune response to SARS-CoV-2. Samples were obtained from the ongoing ImmuneRACE study (first 160 participants) and from 1,254 subjects provided by 6 global collaborators. Nearly every sample came with metadata listing a de-identified subject ID, COVID-19 status, age in years and sex. Where HLA class I and class II types were available, the types were taken from metadata supplied by the sample provider, not from assay-based typing. General findings and caveats noted by the study authors: The quantity of clinical and demographic metadata differed by source and by participant and was supplied without curation.

In the prospective study, participants were about 18 to 95 years old, resided in fewer than 25 geographic areas of the United States, and were enrolled through a virtual design. In the prospective study, cohorts were assigned on the basis of participant-reported clinical history obtained from a screening survey and a study questionnaire. Mobile phlebotomists in the prospective study collected whole blood, serum and a nasopharyngeal or oropharyngeal swab from every participant. Participants in the prospective study had the option to provide additional blood draws and questionnaires over an approximately 2-month period. Blood samples from the prospective study were shipped frozen or at room temperature prior to DNA extraction. The cysteine opens and the phenylalanine closes a CDR3 of 16 amino acids. Of the read, only the CDR3 DNA is kept; its 48 bases are in frame from base 1. V is pared back by 9 bases and J by 1 base, with 19 bases lying between the germline termini. Via the germline V gene, CDR1 is MDHEN and CDR2 SYDVKM.

The immunoSEQ Assay, a bias-controlled multiplex PCR, was used to amplify TCRbeta CDR3 regions from genomic DNA. The original methods were these. The number of nucleated cells in each sample was estimated from the amplification of reference gene primers within the assay. Sequence reads were collapsed and filtered to measure the absolute abundance of every unique TCRbeta CDR3 rearrangement. Productive Simpson clonality was computed per sample as the square root of Simpson's diversity index over productive rearrangements. The table comes from immuneACCESS by way of TCRdb, which keeps in-frame sequences with V and J called. Part of the clones is missing from these tables; in studies checked, under half for an unresolved V gene and the rest for unknown reasons. V, J and clone size reflect that table, while D and trimming were determined from the DNA. Across this sample there are some 240,000 clones, with 80% to 90% seen only once. The ten largest clones capture approximately 4% of the sample.

A remark on this clone: What antigen it recognizes has not been identified. No base quality values were provided; no much bigger clone lies one nucleotide off.

The sequenced sample consisted of PBMCs or T cells enriched from blood (not recorded which). The receptor chain draws on TRBV28 and TRBJ2-1; TRBD2 is perhaps the D gene, given 5 matching bases. The receptor was derived from a man between 25 and 39 years old with acute COVID-19. For the CDR3, the sequence is CASSVSGTSSYNEQFF. In nucleotides, the sequence is TGTGCCAGTTCCGTGTCCGGTACTAGTTCCTACAATGAGCAGTTCTTC. Reference TRBV28 and TRBJ2-1 genes cover what lies past the CDR3, so the full variable domain is DVKVTQSSRYLVKRTGEKVFLECVQDMDHENMFWYRQDPGLGLRLIYFSYDVKMKEKGDIPEGYSVSREKKERFSLILESASTNQTSMYLCASSVSGTSSYNEQFFGPGTRLTVL.